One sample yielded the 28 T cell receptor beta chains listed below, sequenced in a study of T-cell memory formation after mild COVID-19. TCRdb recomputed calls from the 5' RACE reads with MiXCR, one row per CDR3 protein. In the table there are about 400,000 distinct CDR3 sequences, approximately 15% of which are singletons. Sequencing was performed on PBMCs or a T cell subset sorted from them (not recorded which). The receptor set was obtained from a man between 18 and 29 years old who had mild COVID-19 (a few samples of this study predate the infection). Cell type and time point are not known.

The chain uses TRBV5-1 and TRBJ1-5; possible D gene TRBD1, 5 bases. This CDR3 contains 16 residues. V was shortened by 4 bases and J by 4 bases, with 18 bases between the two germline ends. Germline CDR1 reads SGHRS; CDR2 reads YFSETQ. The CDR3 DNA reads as TGCGCCAGCAGCCCGAAAGGGGACGGAGAAAATCAGCCCCAGCATTTT. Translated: CASSPKGDGENQPQHF.

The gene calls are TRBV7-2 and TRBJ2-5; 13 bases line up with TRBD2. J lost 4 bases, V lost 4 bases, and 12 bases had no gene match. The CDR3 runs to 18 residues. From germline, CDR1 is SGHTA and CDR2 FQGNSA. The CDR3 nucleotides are TGTGCCAGCAGCTCCAGCACTAGCGGGGGGGTTAGGCGAGAGACCCAGTACTTC. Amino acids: CASSSSTSGGVRRETQYF.

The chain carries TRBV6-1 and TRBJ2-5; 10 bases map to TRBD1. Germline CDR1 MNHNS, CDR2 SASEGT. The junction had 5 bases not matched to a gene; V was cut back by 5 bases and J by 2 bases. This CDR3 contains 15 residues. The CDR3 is CASSSRQGAQETQYF. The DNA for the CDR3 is TGTGCCAGCAGTTCAAGACAGGGGGCTCAAGAGACCCAGTACTTC.

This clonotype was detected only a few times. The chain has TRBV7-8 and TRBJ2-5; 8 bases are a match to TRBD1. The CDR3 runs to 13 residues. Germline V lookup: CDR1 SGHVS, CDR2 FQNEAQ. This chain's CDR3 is CAVERQGAETQYF. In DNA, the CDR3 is TGTGCAGTTGAAAGGCAGGGGGCCGAGACCCAGTACTTC.

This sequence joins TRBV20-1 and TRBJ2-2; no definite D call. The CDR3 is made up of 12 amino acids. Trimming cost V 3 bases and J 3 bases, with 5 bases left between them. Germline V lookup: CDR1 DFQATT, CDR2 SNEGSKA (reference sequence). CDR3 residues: CSARLDTGELFF. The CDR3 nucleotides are TGCAGTGCTAGGCTGGACACCGGGGAGCTGTTTTTT.

The CDR3 region is CASSLQLFPTGELFF. The CDR3 DNA reads TGTGCCAGTAGTCTGCAGCTATTTCCCACCGGGGAGCTGTTTTTT. This chain connects TRBV19 to TRBJ2-2, with unresolved D. The CDR3 sequence is 15 residues long. V was shortened by 5 bases and J by 4 bases, with 14 bases between the two germline ends. In germline, CDR1 is LNHDA, CDR2 SQIVND (reference sequence).

This chain's CDR3 is CASSDGTGGNQPQHF. The DNA for the CDR3 is TGTGCCAGCAGTGACGGGACAGGGGGCAATCAGCCCCAGCATTTT. V and J are TRBV6-4 and TRBJ1-5; 10 positions match TRBD1. CDR3 length: 15 residues. CDR1 MRHNA and CDR2 SNTAGT come from the germline V gene. V shed 2 bases and J 2 bases; nucleotides not matched to a gene: 0.

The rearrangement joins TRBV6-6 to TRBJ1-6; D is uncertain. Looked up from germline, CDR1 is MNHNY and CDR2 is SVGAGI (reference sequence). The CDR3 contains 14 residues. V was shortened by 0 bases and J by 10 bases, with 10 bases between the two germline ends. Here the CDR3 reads CASSYSPFTSPLHF. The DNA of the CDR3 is TGTGCCAGCAGTTACTCTCCCTTTACATCACCCCTCCACTTT.

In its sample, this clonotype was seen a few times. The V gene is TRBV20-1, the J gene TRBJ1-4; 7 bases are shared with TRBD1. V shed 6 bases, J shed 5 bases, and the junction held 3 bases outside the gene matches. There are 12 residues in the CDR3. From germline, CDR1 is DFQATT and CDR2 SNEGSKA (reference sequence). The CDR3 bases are TGCAGTGCCCGGGGACAGAATGAAAAACTGTTTTTT. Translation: CSARGQNEKLFF.

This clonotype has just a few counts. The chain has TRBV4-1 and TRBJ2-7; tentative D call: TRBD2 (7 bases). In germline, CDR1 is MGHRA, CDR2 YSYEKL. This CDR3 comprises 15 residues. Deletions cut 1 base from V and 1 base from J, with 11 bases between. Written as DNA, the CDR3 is TGCGCCAGCAGCCAAGTGGGAGGGGGGTCCTACGAGCAGTACGTC. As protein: CASSQVGGGSYEQYV.

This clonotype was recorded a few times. The CDR3 is CAAGVDQPQHF. DNA of the CDR3: TGTGCCGCCGGCGTCGATCAGCCCCAGCATTTT. The chain couples TRBV7-9 to TRBJ1-5; unclear D gene. This CDR3 contains 11 residues. Germline-derived CDR1 and CDR2 are SEHNR and FQNEAQ (reference sequence). V was pared by 11 bases and J by 5 bases, with 10 bases between. Variable domain in full (rest from reference TRBV7-9 and TRBJ1-5): DTGVSQNPRHKITKRGQNVTFRCDPISEHNRLYWYRQTLGQGPEFLTYFQNEAQLEKSRLLSDRFSAERPKGSFSTLEIQRTEQGDSAMYLCAAGVDQPQHFGDGTRLSIL.

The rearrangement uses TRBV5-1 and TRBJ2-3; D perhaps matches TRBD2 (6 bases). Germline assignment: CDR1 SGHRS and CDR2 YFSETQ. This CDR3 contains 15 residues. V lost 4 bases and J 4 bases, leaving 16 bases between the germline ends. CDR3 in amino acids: CASSLARGSADTQYF. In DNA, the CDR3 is TGCGCCAGCAGCCTGGCCCGGGGGAGCGCAGATACGCAGTATTTT.

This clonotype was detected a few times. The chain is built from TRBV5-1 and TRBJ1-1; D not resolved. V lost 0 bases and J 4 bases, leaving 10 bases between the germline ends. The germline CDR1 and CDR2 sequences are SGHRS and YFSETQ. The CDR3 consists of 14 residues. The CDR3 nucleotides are TGCGCCAGCAGCTTGGGGACTCTAGGCACTGAAGCTTTCTTT. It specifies CASSLGTLGTEAFF.

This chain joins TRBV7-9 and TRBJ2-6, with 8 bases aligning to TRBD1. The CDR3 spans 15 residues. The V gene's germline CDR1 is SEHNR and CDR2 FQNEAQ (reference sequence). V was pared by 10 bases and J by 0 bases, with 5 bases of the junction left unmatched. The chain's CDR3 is CAIWTGPSGANVLTF. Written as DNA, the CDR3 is TGTGCCATATGGACAGGGCCCTCTGGGGCCAACGTCCTGACTTTC.

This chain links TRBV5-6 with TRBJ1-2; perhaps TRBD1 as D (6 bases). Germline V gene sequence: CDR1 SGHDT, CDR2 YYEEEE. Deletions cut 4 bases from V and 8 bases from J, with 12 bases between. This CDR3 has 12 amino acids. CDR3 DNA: TGTGCCAGCAGCGTAGCAGGGGACGGCTACACCTTC. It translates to CASSVAGDGYTF. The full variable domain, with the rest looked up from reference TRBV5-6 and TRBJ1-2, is DAGVTQSPTHLIKTRGQQVTLRCSPKSGHDTVSWYQQALGQGPQFIFQYYEEEERQRGNFPDRFSGHQFPNYSSELNVNALLLGDSALYLCASSVAGDGYTFGSGTRLTVV.

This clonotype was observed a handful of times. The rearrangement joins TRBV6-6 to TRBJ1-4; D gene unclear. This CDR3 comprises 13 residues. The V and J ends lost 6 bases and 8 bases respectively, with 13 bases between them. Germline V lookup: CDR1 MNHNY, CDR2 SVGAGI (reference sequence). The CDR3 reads CASRTEGREKLFF. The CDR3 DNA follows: TGTGCCAGCAGGACGGAGGGTCGAGAAAAACTGTTTTTT.

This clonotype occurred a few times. CDR3 in amino acids: CASQRGGQNYEQYF. The CDR3 DNA follows: TGTGCCAGTCAAAGGGGGGGACAGAACTACGAGCAGTACTTC. This rearrangement joins TRBV18 to TRBJ2-7; perhaps D is TRBD1 or TRBD2 (7 bases each). Germline V gene lookup returns CDR1 KGHSH and CDR2 LQKENI. The V end was cut by 9 bases, the J end by 3 bases, with 18 bases between. The CDR3 length is 14 residues.

In DNA, the CDR3 is TGTGCCAGCAGTCCCGGAGGGGTTCGGGCTGAAGCTTTCTTT. Translating it yields CASSPGGVRAEAFF. The J gene is TRBJ1-1, the V gene TRBV6-5; weak D call: TRBD1 (5 bases). The CDR3 extends over 14 amino acids. The germline V gene encodes CDR1 MNHEY and CDR2 SVGAGI. The ends were cut back, 5 bases at V and 6 bases at J, with 16 bases in the middle.

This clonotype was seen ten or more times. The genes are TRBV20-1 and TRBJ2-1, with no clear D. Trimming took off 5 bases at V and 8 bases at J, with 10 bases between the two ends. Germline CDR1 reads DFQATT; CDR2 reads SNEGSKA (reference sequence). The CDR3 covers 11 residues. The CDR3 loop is CSAAGWDEQFF. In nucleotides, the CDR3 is TGCAGTGCTGCCGGATGGGATGAGCAGTTCTTC.

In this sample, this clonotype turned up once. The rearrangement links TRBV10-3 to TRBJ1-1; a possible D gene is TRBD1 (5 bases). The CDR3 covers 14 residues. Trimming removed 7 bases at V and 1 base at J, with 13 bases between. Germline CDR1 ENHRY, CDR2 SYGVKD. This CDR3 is CAITRDAGNTEAFF. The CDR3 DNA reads TGTGCCATCACGAGGGACGCCGGGAACACTGAAGCTTTCTTT.

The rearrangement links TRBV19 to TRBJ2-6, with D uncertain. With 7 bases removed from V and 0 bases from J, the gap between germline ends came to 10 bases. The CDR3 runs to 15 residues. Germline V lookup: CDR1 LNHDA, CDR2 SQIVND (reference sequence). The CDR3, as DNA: TGTGCCAGTATAGATTGGTACTCTGGGGCCAACGTCCTGACTTTC. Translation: CASIDWYSGANVLTF.

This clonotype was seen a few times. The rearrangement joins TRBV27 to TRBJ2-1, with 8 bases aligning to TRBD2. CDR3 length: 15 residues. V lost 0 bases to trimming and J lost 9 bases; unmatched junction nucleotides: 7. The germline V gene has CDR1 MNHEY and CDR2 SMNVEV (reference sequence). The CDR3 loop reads CASSLSFQRGSEQFF. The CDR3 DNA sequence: TGTGCCAGCAGTTTATCGTTCCAGCGGGGGAGTGAGCAGTTCTTC.

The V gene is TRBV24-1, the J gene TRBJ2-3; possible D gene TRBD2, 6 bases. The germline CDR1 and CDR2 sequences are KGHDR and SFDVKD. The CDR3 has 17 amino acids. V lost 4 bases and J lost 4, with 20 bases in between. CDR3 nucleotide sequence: TGTGCCACCAGTGACCCCGGGCGGGATCTGAAGGCAGATACGCAGTATTTT. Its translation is CATSDPGRDLKADTQYF.

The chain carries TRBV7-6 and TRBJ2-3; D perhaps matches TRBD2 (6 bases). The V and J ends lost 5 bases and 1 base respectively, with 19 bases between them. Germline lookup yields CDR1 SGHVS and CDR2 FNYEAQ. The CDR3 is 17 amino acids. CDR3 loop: CASSAIGGVSGTDTQYF. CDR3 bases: TGTGCCAGCAGCGCTATCGGCGGGGTCTCGGGCACAGATACGCAGTATTTT.

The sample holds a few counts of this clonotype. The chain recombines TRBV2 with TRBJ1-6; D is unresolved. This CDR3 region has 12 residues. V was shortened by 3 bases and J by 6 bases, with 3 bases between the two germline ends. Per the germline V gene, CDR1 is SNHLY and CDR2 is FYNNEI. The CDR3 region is CASSDSNSPLHF. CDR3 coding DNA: TGTGCCAGCAGTGACAGTAATTCACCCCTCCACTTT.

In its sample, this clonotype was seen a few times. The DNA for the CDR3 is TGTGCCAGCAGAGGTACAGAAAACTATGGCTACACCTTC. Translation: CASRGTENYGYTF. V usage is TRBV28 and J usage is TRBJ1-2; no clear D gene. The CDR3 is made up of 13 amino acids. The germline CDR1 and CDR2 sequences are MDHEN and SYDVKM. V shed 6 bases and J shed 2 bases, with 10 bases lying between them.

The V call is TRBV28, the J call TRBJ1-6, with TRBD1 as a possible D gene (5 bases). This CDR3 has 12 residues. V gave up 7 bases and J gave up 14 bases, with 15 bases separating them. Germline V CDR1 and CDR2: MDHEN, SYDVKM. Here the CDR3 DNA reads TGTGCCAGCACCCTCGGGGGGAAAGCCCTCCACTTT. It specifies CASTLGGKALHF.

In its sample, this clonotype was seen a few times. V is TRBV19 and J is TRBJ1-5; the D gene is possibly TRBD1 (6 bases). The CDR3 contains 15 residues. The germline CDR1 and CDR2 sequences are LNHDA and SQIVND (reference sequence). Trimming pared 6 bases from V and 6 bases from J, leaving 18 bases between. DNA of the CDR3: TGTGCCAGTAGGATTACAGGACAGTTGGCTCAGCCCCAGCATTTT. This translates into CASRITGQLAQPQHF.